The clone carrying this T cell receptor beta chain has only one observation. These data belong to a study of blood T cell repertoires in COVID-19. About the study: Samples representing acute and convalescent COVID-19 were sourced from the United States, Italy and Spain. In each case, the material was cDNA or gDNA derived from T cells, B-cell-depleted T cells, or PBMCs.

Authors' analysis steps: Estimation of nucleated cell counts was performed using reference gene primer amplification. Clones were sequenced by immunoSEQ multiplex PCR, and TCRdb holds only the in-frame ones, with some missing. V, J and clone size are taken as reported in that table, and D and trimming were inferred from the DNA itself. The data hold roughly 440,000 clones, with approximately 90% observed a single time. This CDR3 is built from 15 residues. Germline V lookup: CDR1 SSHAT, CDR2 FNYEAQ (reference sequence). Trimming took off 5 bases at V and 0 bases at J, with 11 bases between the two ends. Patients of the Seattle cohort, enrolled during active infection, were followed longitudinally.

The V call is TRBV7-7, the J call TRBJ2-1; D is ambiguous. The sample comprised peripheral blood. The TCR sequence derives from a woman in her 50s with COVID-19, enrolled during active disease. CDR3 loop: CASSVARSSYNEQFF. DNA for the CDR3: TGTGCCAGCAGCGTGGCGAGGAGCTCCTACAATGAGCAGTTCTTC.